This T cell receptor (beta chain) was sequenced during a study of TIL therapy for anti-PD-1-resistant metastatic lung cancer. Study-wide background: Tumors were harvested before any PD-1/PD-L1 blockade.

Study-wide points: Patients were highly selected, enriched for treatment-naive, never-smoker and oncogene-addicted cases. TIL clonotype persistence in blood showed no apparent association with response.

Comment on this clone: The antigen is not known.

As to time point: pre-treatment sample, taken before nivolumab and TIL therapy. The libraries were made with immunoSEQ v3. Sequenced by immunoSEQ multiplex PCR; TCRdb stores in-frame clones only, minus some. Of under 70,000 clones in the sample, more than 60% were seen once. Trimming removed 3 bases from V and 5 bases from J, with 22 bases in between. The germline CDR1 and CDR2 sequences are LNHDA and SQIVND (reference sequence). This CDR3 is built from 17 residues. This sequence joins TRBV19 and TRBJ1-1, with a weak D call TRBD1 (6 bases). The sequencing used blood, collected at baseline. The clonotype comes from a person between 25 and 80 years old with non-small cell lung cancer. Here the CDR3 reads CASSINVWGQRRTEAFF. CDR3 bases: TGTGCCAGTAGTATTAATGTTTGGGGACAACGGAGGACTGAAGCTTTCTTT.